The 14 T cell receptor beta chains presented below share a single source sample, sequenced in a study of PD-L1 blockade in urothelial cancer. Sequencing used immunoSEQ multiplex PCR; TCRdb keeps in-frame clones, though not all of them. The sample records about 25,000 clones, approximately 77% being singletons. Stated time point: peripheral blood 6 weeks after treatment start. The sample in question was PBMCs, obtained around atezolizumab (anti-PD-L1) treatment. These TCRs come from a man between 65 and 80 years old with urothelial cancer.

The V call is TRBV7-3, the J call TRBJ2-6; the match to TRBD1 covers 7 bases. Germline V gene sequence: CDR1 SGHTA, CDR2 FQGTGA. The CDR3 contains 15 residues. V lost 3 bases, J lost 4 bases, and 3 bases stayed unmatched. The CDR3 here is CASSLTGQGANVLTF. The DNA for the CDR3 is TGTGCCAGCAGCTTGACAGGGCAAGGGGCCAACGTCCTGACTTTC.

J is TRBJ1-4 and V is TRBV14; no firm D call. This CDR3 has 13 amino acids. CDR1 is SGHDN and CDR2 is FVKESK in the germline V gene. Trimming left V 0 bases short and J 7 bases short, with 6 bases between. This CDR3 is CASSQEAFEKLFF. CDR3 DNA: TGTGCCAGCAGCCAAGAGGCCTTTGAAAAACTGTTTTTT.

In DNA form, the CDR3 reads TGTGCCAGCAGTTCCAATAGGGACTCCAGGAAGGCTTTCTTT. Its protein is CASSSNRDSRKAFF. The chain is built from TRBV6-5 and TRBJ1-1, with D tentatively TRBD1 (5 bases). Trimming pared 4 bases from V and 11 bases from J, leaving 20 bases between. The germline CDR1 and CDR2 sequences are MNHEY and SVGAGI. The length of the CDR3 is 14 residues.

The V gene is TRBV7-9, the J gene TRBJ2-1; 10 bases agree with TRBD2. After removal of 5 bases from V and 9 bases from J, the junction contained 7 bases not matched to a gene. The CDR3 totals 14 residues. CDR1 and CDR2 (germline): SEHNR, FQNEAQ (reference sequence). CDR3 residues: CASSPSSGRSEQFF. The DNA for the CDR3 is TGTGCCAGCAGCCCCAGTAGCGGGAGGAGTGAGCAGTTCTTC.

V and J are TRBV28 and TRBJ2-4; 10 bases align to TRBD2. This CDR3 has 14 residues. Germline V gene sequence: CDR1 MDHEN, CDR2 SYDVKM. V dropped 5 bases and J dropped 8; count of bases not matched to a gene: 6. The CDR3 is CASSPSGGWDIQYF. The CDR3 DNA reads TGTGCCAGCAGTCCTAGCGGGGGATGGGACATTCAGTACTTC.

This clone was seen once. The chain links TRBV7-8 to TRBJ2-1; 11 bases line up with TRBD1. Germline CDR1 and CDR2: SGHVS and FQNEAQ. This CDR3 region has 15 residues. The V gene end was trimmed by 5 bases and the J gene end by 9 bases; junction bases not matched to a gene: 9. For the CDR3, the DNA is TGTGCCAGCAGCCCCGGGACAGGGGGGATTGGTGAGCAGTTCTTC. Its translation: CASSPGTGGIGEQFF.

This chain joins TRBV7-2 and TRBJ1-3; the D is unclear. This CDR3 region has 14 residues. Per the germline V gene, CDR1 is SGHTA and CDR2 is FQGNSA. V dropped 5 bases and J dropped 3 bases, with 11 bases sitting between them. This chain's CDR3 is CASSARGLGNTIYF. The CDR3 DNA is TGTGCCAGCAGCGCCCGAGGCCTTGGAAACACCATATATTTT.

The chain links TRBV25-1 to TRBJ1-3, with TRBD1 as a possible D gene (5 bases). CDR1 is MGHDK and CDR2 is SYGVNS in the germline V gene. Trimming took 2 bases from V and 3 from J, leaving 17 bases between them. There are 17 residues in the CDR3. This CDR3 reads CASSEITGSILGNTIYF. As DNA, the CDR3 is TGTGCCAGCAGTGAAATAACAGGAAGCATTCTTGGAAACACCATATATTTT.

The CDR3 loop is CASSQDEQGYEQYF. CDR3 in DNA: TGCGCCAGCAGCCAAGATGAACAGGGCTACGAGCAGTACTTC. This chain connects TRBV4-3 to TRBJ2-7, with D possibly TRBD1 on 6 matching bases. The V gene lost 0 bases and the J gene lost 3 bases, with 9 bases spanning the gap. Germline CDR1 reads LGHNA; CDR2 reads YSLEER. This CDR3 has 14 amino acids.

The genes are TRBV28 and TRBJ1-3; D is unclear. Germline lookup yields CDR1 MDHEN and CDR2 SYDVKM. The CDR3 consists of 14 residues. Trimming pared 2 bases from V and 2 bases from J, leaving 7 bases between. CDR3 nucleotides: TGTGCCAGCAGTTTAGTTGGGCCTGGAAACACCATATATTTT. Protein: CASSLVGPGNTIYF.

The gene calls are TRBV11-2 and TRBJ2-5; D uncertain. This CDR3 comprises 14 residues. The germline V gene has CDR1 SGHAT and CDR2 FQNNGV. Trimming stripped 7 bases from V and 1 base from J, with 13 bases between. The CDR3 sequence: CASTLGITQETQYF. The DNA for the CDR3 is TGTGCCAGCACTCTGGGCATCACCCAAGAGACCCAGTACTTC.

This chain joins TRBV5-5 and TRBJ1-1; no reliable D call. V was clipped by 2 bases and J by 7 bases, with 12 bases between them. The length of the CDR3 is 13 residues. The germline gives CDR1 SGHKS, CDR2 YYEKEE (reference sequence). CDR3 nucleotides: TGTGCCAGCAGCTTTTCGGGTCCCAGTGAAGCTTTCTTT. As protein: CASSFSGPSEAFF.

This clone showed up just a few times. The chain couples TRBV4-3 to TRBJ2-1; TRBD2 matches 7 bases. With V trimmed by 6 bases and J by 5 bases, 4 bases remained unmatched. This CDR3 is built from 13 residues. CDR1 LGHNA and CDR2 YSLEER come from the germline V gene. The DNA for the CDR3 is TGCGCCAGCAGTTCGGGACTACACAATGAGCAGTTCTTC. It is translated as CASSSGLHNEQFF.

The chain is built from TRBV27 and TRBJ1-2; a weak D match, TRBD1 (6 bases). The CDR3 runs to 14 residues. The V gene's germline CDR1 is MNHEY and CDR2 SMNVEV (reference sequence). V gave up 5 bases and J gave up 5 bases, with 15 bases separating them. CDR3 sequence reads: CASSVGQVGYGYTF. The CDR3 nucleotides read TGTGCCAGCAGTGTGGGACAAGTAGGTTATGGCTACACCTTC.